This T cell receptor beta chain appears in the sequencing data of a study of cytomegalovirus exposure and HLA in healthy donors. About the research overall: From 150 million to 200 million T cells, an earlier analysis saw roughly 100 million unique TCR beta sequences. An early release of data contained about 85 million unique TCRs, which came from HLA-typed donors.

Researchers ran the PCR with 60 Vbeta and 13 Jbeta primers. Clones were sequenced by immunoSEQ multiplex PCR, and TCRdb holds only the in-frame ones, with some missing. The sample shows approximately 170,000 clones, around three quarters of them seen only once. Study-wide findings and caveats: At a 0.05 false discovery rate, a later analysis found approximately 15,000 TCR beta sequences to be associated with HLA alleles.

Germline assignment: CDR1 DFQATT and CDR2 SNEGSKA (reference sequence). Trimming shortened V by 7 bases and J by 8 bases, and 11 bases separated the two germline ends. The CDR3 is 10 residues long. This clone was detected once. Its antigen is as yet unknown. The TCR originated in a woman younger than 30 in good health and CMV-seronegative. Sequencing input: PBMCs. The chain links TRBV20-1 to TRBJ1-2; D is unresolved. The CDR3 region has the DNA TGCAGTGTTAACCGAGAGGGCTACACCTTC. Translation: CSVNREGYTF.